A selection of T cell receptor beta chains follows, all from one sample in a study of T cell repertoires in cytomegalovirus infection. Via MiXCR, TCRdb re-called the reads, giving one row per CDR3 protein. The sample lists approximately 170,000 distinct CDR3 sequences; approximately 17% were seen once. The sample consisted of CD8+ T cells from PBMCs. The receptors were sampled from a human donor in good health (CMV status not recorded). Some clones in this sample may be carry-over from other donors' samples. Each CDR3 is given with its conserved first and last residue. The order of the fields is CDR3 DNA, CDR3 protein, V gene, D gene, J gene, clone size. A D gene is named only where the DNA matches it firmly. Clone size appears in some rows only: once, few, many, or a class for an expanded clone.

DNA: TGTGCCAGCAGCTTAGCCTATAGGGCAGGGCCTCCCAATGAGCAGTTCTTC
CDR3: CASSLAYRAGPPNEQFF
V: TRBV7-2
D: -
J: TRBJ2-1
size: -

DNA: TGCAGCGTTGAGGGTCGGGGACTAGCTATTGAGCAGTTCTTC
CDR3: CSVEGRGLAIEQFF
V: TRBV29-1
D: TRBD2
J: TRBJ2-1
size: -

DNA: TGTGCCAGTAGTATAGAACTGAACACTGAAGCTTTCTTT
CDR3: CASSIELNTEAFF
V: TRBV19
D: -
J: TRBJ1-1
size: few

DNA: TGTGCCAGCAGACCTAGTTACAATGAGCAGTTCTTC
CDR3: CASRPSYNEQFF
V: TRBV7-3
D: -
J: TRBJ2-1
size: -

DNA: TGTGCCAGCAGCTTAGGTACGACAGGGGGACTTAACACTGAAGCTTTCTTT
CDR3: CASSLGTTGGLNTEAFF
V: TRBV7-8
D: TRBD1
J: TRBJ1-1
size: few

DNA: TGTGCCAGTGTAGGTCCTTCCTACAATGAGCAGTTCTTC
CDR3: CASVGPSYNEQFF
V: TRBV27
D: -
J: TRBJ2-1
size: -

DNA: TGTGCCAGCAGCCCCCCGGGGGCTGGCTACAATGAGCAGTTCTTC
CDR3: CASSPPGAGYNEQFF
V: TRBV7-9
D: -
J: TRBJ2-1
size: -

DNA: TGTGCCAGCAGCGCAGGGGCCTCTGGGTACGAGCAGTACTTC
CDR3: CASSAGASGYEQYF
V: TRBV9
D: -
J: TRBJ2-7
size: few

DNA: TGTGCCAGCAGTTTAAGCAGGGGGCTGTTAAAAGCTTTCTTT
CDR3: CASSLSRGLLKAFF
V: TRBV27
D: TRBD1
J: TRBJ1-1
size: few

DNA: TGTGCCAGCAGCTTAATAGGTAGCGGGAGCCGCATAGATACACAGTATTTT
CDR3: CASSLIGSGSRIDTQYF
V: TRBV7-8
D: TRBD2
J: TRBJ2-3
size: -

DNA: TGCAGTGCTAGAGATGGGCTCACCAGCAATGGCTACACCTTC
CDR3: CSARDGLTSNGYTF
V: TRBV20-1
D: -
J: TRBJ1-2
size: few

DNA: TGTGCCACCGGAGACATGGGGCAATTCACAGATACGCAGTATTTT
CDR3: CATGDMGQFTDTQYF
V: TRBV6-5
D: -
J: TRBJ2-3
size: -

DNA: TGTGCCAGCAGTTTCAGCAGGTTCCGCCCCACAGATACGCAGTATTTT
CDR3: CASSFSRFRPTDTQYF
V: TRBV28
D: -
J: TRBJ2-3
size: -

DNA: TGTGCCAGCAGCTTATACTCCGGGGCCAACGTCCTGACTTTC
CDR3: CASSLYSGANVLTF
V: TRBV7-3
D: -
J: TRBJ2-6
size: -

DNA: TGCGCCAGCAGTACCGGACAGGACTATAATTCACCCCTCCACTTT
CDR3: CASSTGQDYNSPLHF
V: TRBV5-1
D: TRBD1
J: TRBJ1-6
size: -

DNA: TGTGCCAGCAGCACTTCTAGCGGGGGGGCCTACAATGAGCAGTTCTTC
CDR3: CASSTSSGGAYNEQFF
V: TRBV11-1
D: TRBD2
J: TRBJ2-1
size: -

DNA: TGTGCCAGCAGCTTAGACTTTGGAGGCCGGGAGACCCAGTACTTC
CDR3: CASSLDFGGRETQYF
V: TRBV11-2
D: -
J: TRBJ2-5
size: -

DNA: TGTGCCAGCCCCCAAAGGACTAGCGGGAGTTCAAATGAGCAGTTCTTC
CDR3: CASPQRTSGSSNEQFF
V: TRBV2
D: TRBD2
J: TRBJ2-1
size: -

DNA: TGTGCCAGCAGTTATGGCGGGAGGGCCTACGAGCAGTACTTC
CDR3: CASSYGGRAYEQYF
V: TRBV6-2/TRBV6-3
D: TRBD2
J: TRBJ2-7
size: few

DNA: TGTGCCAGCAGCTTAGGGTCTTCTTCCACTGATACAGATACGCAGTATTTT
CDR3: CASSLGSSSTDTDTQYF
V: TRBV7-2
D: -
J: TRBJ2-3
size: -

DNA: TGCAGTGCTGACGGACTAGCGGGGGCCCCATATGATACGCAGTATTTT
CDR3: CSADGLAGAPYDTQYF
V: TRBV20-1
D: TRBD2
J: TRBJ2-3
size: few

DNA: TGTGCCAGCAGTCCAAGAGACAGGGGCACAGATACGCAGTATTTT
CDR3: CASSPRDRGTDTQYF
V: TRBV6-2/TRBV6-3
D: TRBD1
J: TRBJ2-3
size: many

DNA: TGTGCCAGCAGCAACCCGGGGGAGGAGAACACAGATACGCAGTATTTT
CDR3: CASSNPGEENTDTQYF
V: TRBV28
D: -
J: TRBJ2-3
size: -

DNA: TGCAGTGCTAGGGGGAACGGCCCGCGTCAGCCCCAGCATTTT
CDR3: CSARGNGPRQPQHF
V: TRBV20-1
D: -
J: TRBJ1-5
size: -

DNA: TGTGCCAGCAGCTTAGTGGCGGTGATGGAGACCCCTTTCTCCTACAATGAGCAGTTCTTC
CDR3: CASSLVAVMETPFSYNEQFF
V: TRBV7-6
D: -
J: TRBJ2-1
size: -

DNA: TGCGCCAGCAGCCAAGGACGGGATGGCTACACCTTC
CDR3: CASSQGRDGYTF
V: TRBV4-3
D: -
J: TRBJ1-2
size: few

DNA: TGTGCCAGCAACCGCCGGGACAGGGGTTTAGATACGCAGTATTTT
CDR3: CASNRRDRGLDTQYF
V: TRBV7-9
D: TRBD1
J: TRBJ2-3
size: many

DNA: TGTGCCAGTATGGGGGACAAATTCTATGGCTACACCTTC
CDR3: CASMGDKFYGYTF
V: TRBV19
D: -
J: TRBJ1-2
size: few

DNA: TGCGCCACAAGTTCGGGAACTAACTACGAGCAGTACTTC
CDR3: CATSSGTNYEQYF
V: TRBV10-2
D: -
J: TRBJ2-7
size: few

DNA: TGTGCCAGCAGCCATGGACAGGCGTCCCACGAGCAGTACTTC
CDR3: CASSHGQASHEQYF
V: TRBV7-8
D: TRBD1
J: TRBJ2-7
size: -

DNA: TGTGCCAGCAGTTTTCCTAGCGGGAGGGGTCCAGAGACCCAGTACTTC
CDR3: CASSFPSGRGPETQYF
V: TRBV28
D: TRBD2
J: TRBJ2-5
size: -

DNA: TGTGCCAGCAGCGCCCGTTATGAGCAGTTCTTC
CDR3: CASSARYEQFF
V: TRBV7-9
D: -
J: TRBJ2-1
size: few

DNA: TGTGCCAGCAGCTCCCCAGGTGGCCTGAACACTGAAGCTTTCTTT
CDR3: CASSSPGGLNTEAFF
V: TRBV7-9
D: -
J: TRBJ1-1
size: -

DNA: TGTGCCAGCGGGACAGGAGGCCCCTACGAGCAGTACTTC
CDR3: CASGTGGPYEQYF
V: TRBV12-3/TRBV12-4
D: TRBD1
J: TRBJ2-7
size: -

DNA: TGTGCCAGCAGCCGCGGCGGGGCTACGCAGTATTTT
CDR3: CASSRGGATQYF
V: TRBV7-9
D: -
J: TRBJ2-3
size: -

DNA: TGTGCCAGCACCCTTGGGGTCCCCTACAATGAGCAGTTCTTC
CDR3: CASTLGVPYNEQFF
V: TRBV6-2/TRBV6-3
D: -
J: TRBJ2-1
size: -

DNA: TGTGCCAGCAGCTTGGAACCGGCGGGCTATGGCTACACCTTC
CDR3: CASSLEPAGYGYTF
V: TRBV5-4
D: -
J: TRBJ1-2
size: -

DNA: TGTGCCAGCAGCCAAGACCGGTATAATTCACCCCTCCACTTT
CDR3: CASSQDRYNSPLHF
V: TRBV9
D: -
J: TRBJ1-6
size: -

DNA: TGTGCCAGCAGACTCGAGCGAACTAGCTCCTACGAGCAGTACTTC
CDR3: CASRLERTSSYEQYF
V: TRBV11-2
D: -
J: TRBJ2-7
size: -

DNA: TGTGCCAGCAGCTTCACCCCACCCAATGAGCAGTTCTTC
CDR3: CASSFTPPNEQFF
V: TRBV7-9
D: -
J: TRBJ2-1
size: few

DNA: TGTGCCAGCAGCCAAGTAACGAACACTGAAGCTTTCTTT
CDR3: CASSQVTNTEAFF
V: TRBV14
D: -
J: TRBJ1-1
size: few

DNA: TGTGCCAGCAGTTTAGCACTAGCGGGGGTCGAGCAGTACTTC
CDR3: CASSLALAGVEQYF
V: TRBV7-2
D: TRBD2
J: TRBJ2-7
size: few

DNA: TGTGCCAGTAGTATTTTCGGGGAAACTGATCAGCCCCAGCATTTT
CDR3: CASSIFGETDQPQHF
V: TRBV19
D: -
J: TRBJ1-5
size: -

DNA: TGTGCCAGCGGGACAGAGACCTACGAGCAGTACTTC
CDR3: CASGTETYEQYF
V: TRBV6-8
D: TRBD1
J: TRBJ2-7
size: once

DNA: TGTGCCTTGACAGGGGTGAACACTGAAGCTTTCTTT
CDR3: CALTGVNTEAFF
V: TRBV30
D: TRBD1
J: TRBJ1-1
size: few

DNA: TGTGCCAGCAGCTTACCTCTGACTTGGCGGAACACTGAAGCTTTCTTT
CDR3: CASSLPLTWRNTEAFF
V: TRBV13
D: -
J: TRBJ1-1
size: -

DNA: TGTGCCACCAGTTTTGCTTACAGCATCCAAGAGACCCAGTACTTC
CDR3: CATSFAYSIQETQYF
V: TRBV15
D: -
J: TRBJ2-5
size: -

DNA: TGTGCCAGCAGGGATGATACGCAGTATTTT
CDR3: CASRDDTQYF
V: TRBV6-2/TRBV6-3
D: -
J: TRBJ2-3
size: few

DNA: TGTGCCAGCAGGGGGACCCCCGAAAGCTCGGGCTACACCTTC
CDR3: CASRGTPESSGYTF
V: TRBV12-3/TRBV12-4
D: -
J: TRBJ1-2
size: few

DNA: TGCAGTGCTAGTTGGCGGGTAGCCTACAATGAGCAGTTCTTC
CDR3: CSASWRVAYNEQFF
V: TRBV20-1
D: -
J: TRBJ2-1
size: -

DNA: TGTGCCAGCAGCCCGACGGCTGGACTAGCGGGGGTATACAATGAGCAGTTCTTC
CDR3: CASSPTAGLAGVYNEQFF
V: TRBV7-2
D: TRBD2
J: TRBJ2-1
size: few

DNA: TGTGCCAGCAGTCTACAGGAGAAGAATGAGCAGTTCTTC
CDR3: CASSLQEKNEQFF
V: TRBV6-2/TRBV6-3
D: -
J: TRBJ2-1
size: many

DNA: TGTGCCAGCAGCTCAGCGGTCGTACGAGAGACCCAGTACTTC
CDR3: CASSSAVVRETQYF
V: TRBV7-9
D: -
J: TRBJ2-5
size: -

DNA: TGTGCCAGCACTCTCTCTGGGGGCTCGCATCAGCCCCAGCATTTT
CDR3: CASTLSGGSHQPQHF
V: TRBV28
D: -
J: TRBJ1-5
size: -

DNA: TGCAGTGCTCCCCCTCCGTCTCGGGTACAAGAGACCCAGTACTTC
CDR3: CSAPPPSRVQETQYF
V: TRBV20-1
D: -
J: TRBJ2-5
size: few

DNA: TGCGCCAGCAGTCAATCCACCAGCAGCTACGAGCAGTACTTC
CDR3: CASSQSTSSYEQYF
V: TRBV23-1
D: -
J: TRBJ2-7
size: -

DNA: TGTGCCAGCAGCTTATCGGGGCGACATGAAGCTTTCTTT
CDR3: CASSLSGRHEAFF
V: TRBV7-9
D: -
J: TRBJ1-1
size: few

DNA: TGTGCCAGCAGTCAGGTGGAGCTGTTTTTT
CDR3: CASSQVELFF
V: TRBV7-9
D: -
J: TRBJ2-2
size: -

DNA: TGTGCCAGCAGCCTGAATGGGAACGAGCAGTACTTC
CDR3: CASSLNGNEQYF
V: TRBV27
D: -
J: TRBJ2-7
size: few

DNA: TGCAGTGCTAGTAATAGCAATCAGCCCCAGCATTTT
CDR3: CSASNSNQPQHF
V: TRBV20-1
D: -
J: TRBJ1-5
size: -